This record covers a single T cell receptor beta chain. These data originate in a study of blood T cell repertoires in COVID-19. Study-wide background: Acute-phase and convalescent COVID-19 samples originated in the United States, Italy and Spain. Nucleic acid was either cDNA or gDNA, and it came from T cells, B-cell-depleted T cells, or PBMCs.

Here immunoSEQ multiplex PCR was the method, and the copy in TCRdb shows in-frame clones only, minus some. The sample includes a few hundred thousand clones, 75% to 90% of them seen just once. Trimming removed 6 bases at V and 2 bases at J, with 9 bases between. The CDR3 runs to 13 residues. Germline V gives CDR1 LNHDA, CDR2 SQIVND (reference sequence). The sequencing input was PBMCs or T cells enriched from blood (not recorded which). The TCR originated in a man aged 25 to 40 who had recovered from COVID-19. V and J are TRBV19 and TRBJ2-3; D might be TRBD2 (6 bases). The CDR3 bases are TGTGCCAGTAGCGGGGAGGACACAGATACGCAGTATTTT. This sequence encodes CASSGEDTDTQYF.